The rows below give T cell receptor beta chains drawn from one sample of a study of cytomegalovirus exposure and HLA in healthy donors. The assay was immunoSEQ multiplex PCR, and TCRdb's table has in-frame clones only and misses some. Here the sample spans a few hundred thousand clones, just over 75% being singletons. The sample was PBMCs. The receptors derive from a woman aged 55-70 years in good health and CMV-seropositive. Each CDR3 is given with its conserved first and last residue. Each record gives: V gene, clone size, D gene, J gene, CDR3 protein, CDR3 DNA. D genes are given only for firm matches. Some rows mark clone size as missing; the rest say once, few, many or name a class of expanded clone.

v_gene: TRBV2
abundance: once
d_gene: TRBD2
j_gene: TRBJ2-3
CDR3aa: CASSGLGGRRSDTQYF
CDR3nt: TGTGCCAGCAGTGGCCTGGGCGGGAGGAGGTCAGATACGCAGTATTTT

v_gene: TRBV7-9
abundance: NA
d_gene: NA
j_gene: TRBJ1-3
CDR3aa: CASRSTGRSGNTIYF
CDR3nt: TGTGCCAGCAGAAGCACAGGTCGCTCTGGAAACACCATATATTTT

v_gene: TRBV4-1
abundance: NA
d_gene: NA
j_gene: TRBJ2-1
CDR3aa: CASSRPDLGANEQFF
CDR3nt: TGCGCCAGCAGCCGCCCGGACCTAGGGGCCAATGAGCAGTTCTTC

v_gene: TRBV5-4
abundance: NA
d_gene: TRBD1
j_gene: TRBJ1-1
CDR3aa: CASSLDRGLTTEAFF
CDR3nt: TGTGCCAGCAGCCTCGACAGGGGGTTGACCACTGAAGCTTTCTTT

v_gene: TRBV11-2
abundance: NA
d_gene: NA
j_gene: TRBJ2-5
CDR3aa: CASSLGTVRETQYF
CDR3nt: TGTGCCAGCAGCCTTGGGACTGTTCGGGAGACCCAGTACTTC

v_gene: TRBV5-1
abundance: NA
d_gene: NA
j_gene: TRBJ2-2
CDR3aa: CASSLSEQGTGELFF
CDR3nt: TGCGCCAGCAGCTTATCCGAACAGGGAACCGGGGAGCTGTTTTTT

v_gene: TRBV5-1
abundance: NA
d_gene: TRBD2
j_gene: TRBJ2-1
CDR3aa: CASLPRASGARSYNEQFF
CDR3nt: TGCGCCAGCCTCCCCCGGGCTAGCGGGGCCCGCTCCTACAATGAGCAGTTCTTC

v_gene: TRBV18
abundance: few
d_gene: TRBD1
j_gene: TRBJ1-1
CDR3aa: CASFPQGANTEAFF
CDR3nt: TGTGCCAGCTTCCCACAGGGGGCCAACACTGAAGCTTTCTTT

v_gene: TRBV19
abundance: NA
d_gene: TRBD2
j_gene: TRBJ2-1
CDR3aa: CASSIVGRGGFYNEQFF
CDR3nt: TGTGCCAGTAGTATAGTTGGGCGGGGGGGCTTCTACAATGAGCAGTTCTTC

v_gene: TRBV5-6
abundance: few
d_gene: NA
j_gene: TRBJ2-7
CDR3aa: CASSLGVNPTVSSYEQYF
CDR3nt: TGTGCCAGCAGCTTGGGCGTGAATCCTACCGTTAGCTCCTACGAGCAGTACTTC

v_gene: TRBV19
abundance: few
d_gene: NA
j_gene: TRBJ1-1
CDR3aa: CASSAGPRAFF
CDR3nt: TGTGCCAGTAGCGCAGGGCCGAGGGCTTTCTTT

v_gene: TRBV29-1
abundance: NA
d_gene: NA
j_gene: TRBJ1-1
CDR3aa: CSVVKVTGNSAFF
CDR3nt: TGCAGCGTTGTAAAGGTGACTGGTAACTCAGCTTTCTTT

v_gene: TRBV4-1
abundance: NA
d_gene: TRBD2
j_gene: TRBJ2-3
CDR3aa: CASSRRLAGGIDTQYF
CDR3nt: TGCGCCAGCAGCCGACGACTAGCGGGAGGGATAGATACGCAGTATTTT

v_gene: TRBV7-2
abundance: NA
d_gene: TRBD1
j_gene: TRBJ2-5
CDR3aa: CASSPRQGSETQYF
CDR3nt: TGTGCCAGCAGCCCAAGACAGGGGTCAGAGACCCAGTACTTC

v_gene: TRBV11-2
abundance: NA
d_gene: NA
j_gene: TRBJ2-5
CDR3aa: CASSLDAIGAGVYQETQYF
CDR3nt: TGTGCCAGCAGCTTAGATGCAATCGGCGCAGGGGTATACCAAGAGACCCAGTACTTC